This T cell receptor beta chain was recorded in a study of somatic mutations in cytotoxic T cells in rheumatoid arthritis. This clone has only a few counts. The antigen is undetermined. Assay used: immunoSEQ multiplex PCR; TCRdb lists only in-frame clones, some missing. In the table there are 10,000 to 12,000 clones, around 80% of which are singletons. Findings and limits, study-wide: Rheumatoid arthritis patients and age-matched healthy controls showed no significant difference in CD8+ T-cell clonality.

Sequenced: CD8+ T cells sorted from blood. This TCR came from an adult with rheumatoid arthritis.

The CDR3 loop is CASSPSGELFF. CDR3 nucleotide sequence: TGTGCCAGCAGCCCCTCCGGGGAGCTGTTTTTT. This chain links TRBV4-2 with TRBJ2-2; D gene ambiguous. The CDR3 covers 11 residues. CDR1 is LGHNA and CDR2 is YNFKEQ in the germline V gene. Between the trimmed V and J ends, which lost 4 bases and 6 bases, there was a span of 3 bases.